The 27 T cell receptor beta chains given below trace back to one sample, sequenced in a study of T cells after yellow fever vaccination. One entry per CDR3 protein, called by TCRdb with MiXCR from the 5' RACE reads. In the table there are more than 75,000 distinct CDR3 sequences, roughly 9% of which are singletons. Here the sequenced sample was CD8+ T cells not binding an NS4B(214-222) dextramer, sorted from PBMCs, taken approximately 15 days after the first yellow fever vaccination. The receptors were gathered from a man between 18 and 35 years old who received the YFV17D yellow fever vaccine.

This clonotype was seen only a few times. This chain uses TRBV6-5 with TRBJ1-1; D not resolved. The CDR3 is made up of 11 amino acids. Germline V gene sequence: CDR1 MNHEY, CDR2 SVGAGI. Trimming shortened V by 7 bases and J by 7 bases, and 10 bases separated the two germline ends. As DNA, the CDR3 is TGTGCCAGCACTTCAGGCTTTGAAGCTTTCTTT. It encodes CASTSGFEAFF.

Remarks on this clonotype: A much more abundant neighbour one base away suggests this may be a read error. The DNA for the CDR3 is TGTGCCAGCTGTGATACGGTGACGGGACAGGGCCTCAATGAGCAGTTCTTC. It encodes CASCDTVTGQGLNEQFF. This chain links TRBV2 with TRBJ2-1; 9 bases are a match to TRBD1. Germline V gene data show CDR1 as SNHLY and CDR2 as FYNNEI. This CDR3 is 17 amino acids long.

This clonotype was seen only a few times. This chain uses TRBV6-5 with TRBJ2-3; possible D gene TRBD2, 5 bases. Between the trimmed V and J ends, which lost 0 bases and 4 bases, there was a span of 11 bases. The CDR3 is made up of 15 amino acids. CDR1 is MNHEY, CDR2 SVGAGI, per germline. The CDR3 DNA reads as TGTGCCAGCAGTTACTCGATGTCCGGGGCAGATACGCAGTATTTT. Translating it yields CASSYSMSGADTQYF.

V usage is TRBV6-1 and J usage is TRBJ2-2; unclear D gene. The germline CDR1 and CDR2 sequences are MNHNS and SASEGT. The CDR3 is made up of 13 amino acids. V lost 6 bases to trimming and J lost 0 bases, with 5 bases between them. CDR3 region: CASSDTNTGELFF. Here the CDR3 DNA reads TGTGCCAGCAGCGACACGAACACCGGGGAGCTGTTTTTT.

This clonotype was picked up many times. V gene TRBV5-5 combines with J gene TRBJ2-1, with D maybe TRBD2 (6 bases). V was pared by 7 bases and J by 9 bases, with 23 bases between. The CDR3 contains 15 residues. Per germline, CDR1 SGHKS and CDR2 YYEKEE (reference sequence). For the CDR3, the DNA is TGTGCCAGCGGATTTTCCGGGACTCCTGGCGGTGAGCAGTTCTTC. Protein product: CASGFSGTPGGEQFF.

This clonotype was counted only a few times. The chain employs TRBV3-1 and TRBJ2-7; 9 nucleotides align to TRBD1. This CDR3 region has 14 residues. CDR1 and CDR2 (germline): LGHDT, YNNKEL (reference sequence). Trimming cost V 4 bases and J 3 bases; bases outside gene matches: 4. CDR3 DNA sequence: TGTGCCAGCAGCCCGGGACAGGGTAGCTACGAGCAGTACGTC. Amino acids: CASSPGQGSYEQYV.

Only a few counts were recorded for this clonotype. The chain joins TRBV11-1 to TRBJ2-7, with a possible D match to TRBD2 (6 bases). CDR3 length equals 15 residues. CDR1 is SGHAT, CDR2 FQDESV, per germline (reference sequence). Trimming stripped 0 bases from V and 4 bases from J, with 13 bases between. CDR3 loop: CASSLAGGRRYEQYV. Written as DNA, the CDR3 is TGTGCCAGCAGCTTAGCCGGGGGACGCCGATACGAGCAGTACGTC.

This clonotype occurred many times. The chain recombines TRBV29-1 with TRBJ1-1; D uncertain. The germline CDR1 and CDR2 sequences are SQVTM and ANQGSEA. This CDR3 is built from 12 residues. The V end lost 3 bases, the J end lost 0 bases, and 5 bases lay between the germline ends. CDR3 nucleotides: TGCAGCGTTGACAGCATGAACACTGAAGCTTTCTTT. Its translation: CSVDSMNTEAFF.

The chain's CDR3 is CASSYSSTEAFF. The CDR3 coding sequence is TGTGCCAGCAGTTACTCGAGCACTGAAGCTTTCTTT. The gene calls are TRBV6-2 or TRBV6-3 and TRBJ1-1, with D uncertain. This CDR3 is built from 12 residues. Looked up from germline, CDR1 is MNHEY and CDR2 is SVGEGT. Trimming left V 0 bases short and J 4 bases short, with 3 bases between.

The chain carries TRBV4-2 and TRBJ2-1, with D perhaps TRBD1 or TRBD2 (5 bases each). CDR3 length: 15 residues. The V gene lost 2 bases and the J gene lost 3 bases, with 11 bases spanning the gap. Looked up from germline, CDR1 is LGHNA and CDR2 is YNFKEQ. CDR3 nucleotide sequence: TGTGCCAGCAGCCAACCGGGACGGAACTACAATGAGCAGTTCTTC. As protein: CASSQPGRNYNEQFF.

The sample holds a few counts of this clonotype. This rearrangement joins TRBV19 to TRBJ2-1, with a weak D call TRBD1 (6 bases). This CDR3 has 14 amino acids. CDR1 is LNHDA, CDR2 SQIVND, per germline (reference sequence). V was clipped by 6 bases and J by 5 bases, with 14 bases between them. In DNA form, the CDR3 reads TGTGCCAGTAGCTCGCAGGGGAACAACAATGAGCAGTTCTTC. This codes for CASSSQGNNNEQFF.

The chain carries TRBV11-3 and TRBJ2-7; 9 bases are shared with TRBD1. The CDR3 spans 14 residues. Looked up from germline, CDR1 is SGHNT and CDR2 is YENEEA. Trimming cost V 5 bases and J 2 bases; bases outside gene matches: 4. The DNA of the CDR3 is TGTGCCAGCAGCCGACAGGGGGTTCCCTACGAGCAGTACTTC. Protein sequence: CASSRQGVPYEQYF.

Ten or more counts support this clonotype. V usage is TRBV29-1 and J usage is TRBJ2-5; the D gene is possibly TRBD2 (5 bases). Germline CDR1 reads SQVTM; CDR2 reads ANQGSEA. With 3 bases removed from V and 1 base from J, the gap between germline ends came to 24 bases. This CDR3 region has 18 residues. The CDR3 loop is CSVEFRTESSAPQETQYF. The CDR3, as DNA: TGCAGCGTTGAGTTTCGGACTGAGTCTTCGGCCCCCCAAGAGACCCAGTACTTC.

J is TRBJ2-3 and V is TRBV6-2 or TRBV6-3; the D gene could be TRBD1 or TRBD2 (5 bases each). The germline V gene encodes CDR1 MNHEY and CDR2 SVGEGT. The germline V and J ends were trimmed by 5 bases and 8 bases, with 14 bases remaining between them. The CDR3 contains 13 residues. The CDR3 sequence: CASSPGTPATQYF. The CDR3 nucleotides are TGTGCCAGCAGTCCCGGGACCCCAGCTACGCAGTATTTT.

This clonotype was found a few times. This rearrangement joins TRBV6-1 to TRBJ2-2, with 10 bases lining up with TRBD1. The CDR3 has 14 residues. Per germline, CDR1 MNHNS and CDR2 SASEGT. V was pared by 6 bases and J by 11 bases, with 9 bases of the junction left unmatched. The CDR3 DNA sequence: TGTGCCAGCAGCCACCTTGGGACAGGGGAAGAGCTGTTTTTT. Protein: CASSHLGTGEELFF.

The rearrangement joins TRBV13 to TRBJ2-6, with D unresolved. Germline CDR1 and CDR2: PRHDT and FYEKMQ (reference sequence). V gave up 1 base and J gave up 1 base, with 5 bases separating them. This CDR3 is built from 15 residues. The CDR3 sequence is CASSLEPSGANVLTF. CDR3 DNA sequence: TGTGCCAGCAGCTTAGAACCGTCTGGGGCCAACGTCCTGACTTTC. The full variable domain, its missing parts supplied by reference TRBV13 and TRBJ2-6, is AAGVIQSPRHLIKEKRETATLKCYPIPRHDTVYWYQQGPGQDPQFLISFYEKMQSDKGSIPDRFSAQQFSDYHSELNMSSLELGDSALYFCASSLEPSGANVLTFGAGSRLTVL.

This clonotype was observed at least ten times. The V call is TRBV5-1, the J call TRBJ1-2; the match to TRBD1 covers 9 bases. The CDR3 length is 15 residues. Losses at the gene ends were 2 bases for V and 5 bases for J; bases not matched to a gene: 7. Germline assignment: CDR1 SGHRS and CDR2 YFSETQ. For the CDR3, the DNA is TGCGCCAGCAGCTTCGGACAGGGGCATCAGTATGGCTACACCTTC. It yields the protein CASSFGQGHQYGYTF.

This chain joins TRBV9 and TRBJ2-3; 9 nucleotides align to TRBD2. This CDR3 comprises 16 residues. The germline gives CDR1 SGDLS, CDR2 YYNGEE. V shed 0 bases, J shed 3 bases, and the junction held 5 bases outside the gene matches. CDR3 region: CASSVETSGSTDTQYF. The CDR3 DNA sequence: TGTGCCAGCAGCGTAGAGACTAGCGGAAGTACAGATACGCAGTATTTT.

This clonotype turned up a few times. The chain couples TRBV27 to TRBJ1-1, with D maybe TRBD1 (5 bases). The CDR3 has 13 amino acids. V was pared by 4 bases and J by 4 bases, with 10 bases between. Germline V gene lookup returns CDR1 MNHEY and CDR2 SMNVEV (reference sequence). The CDR3 sequence: CASSWSGGTEAFF. The CDR3 DNA is TGTGCCAGCAGTTGGAGTGGGGGCACTGAAGCTTTCTTT.

In this sample, this clonotype turned up a few times. The chain is built from TRBV3-1 and TRBJ2-1; weak D call: TRBD1 (6 bases). CDR3 size: 17 residues. The V and J ends lost 5 bases and 2 bases respectively, with 19 bases between them. From germline, CDR1 is LGHDT and CDR2 YNNKEL (reference sequence). CDR3 region: CASSSDLIDRTYNEQFF. The CDR3 DNA sequence: TGTGCCAGCAGCTCAGACCTAATTGACAGGACCTACAATGAGCAGTTCTTC.

This chain joins TRBV19 and TRBJ1-2; D perhaps matches TRBD1 (5 bases). CDR1 is LNHDA and CDR2 is SQIVND in the germline V gene (reference sequence). The ends were cut back, 9 bases at V and 4 bases at J, with 18 bases in the middle. The CDR3 length is 14 residues. CDR3 residues: CASNRQTLSYGYTF. The CDR3 DNA is TGTGCCAGCAATCGACAGACCCTGAGCTATGGCTACACCTTC.

This chain joins TRBV12-3 or TRBV12-4 and TRBJ1-2, with 8 bases identical to TRBD1. With V trimmed by 1 base and J by 6 bases, 7 bases remained unmatched. There are 15 residues in the CDR3. As DNA, the CDR3 is TGTGCCAGCAGTTTAGGGTCAGGGGGCGTTCATGGCTACACCTTC. Translation: CASSLGSGGVHGYTF.

This clonotype came up many times. The V and J genes are TRBV7-6 and TRBJ1-2; D not certain. The CDR3 consists of 14 residues. Germline loops: CDR1 SGHVS, CDR2 FNYEAQ. V lost 1 base, J lost 14 bases, and 20 bases lay in between. CDR3 sequence: CASSLEGVEGVRTF. CDR3 nucleotide sequence: TGTGCCAGCAGCTTAGAAGGTGTGGAAGGTGTCCGAACCTTC. Together with reference TRBV7-6 and TRBJ1-2, the CDR3 gives the full variable domain: GAGVSQSPRYKVTKRGQDVALRCDPISGHVSLYWYRQALGQGPEFLTYFNYEAQQDKSGLPNDRFSAERPEGSISTLTIQRTEQRDSAMYRCASSLEGVEGVRTFGSGTRLTVV.

The chain recombines TRBV7-8 with TRBJ2-1; 9 bases map to TRBD2. Losses at the gene ends were 1 base for V and 12 bases for J; bases not matched to a gene: 13. This CDR3 is built from 16 residues. Germline V gene data show CDR1 as SGHVS and CDR2 as FQNEAQ. CDR3 residues: CASSLVESSGVDGQFF. The CDR3, as DNA: TGTGCCAGCAGCTTAGTCGAGTCTAGCGGGGTTGATGGGCAGTTCTTC.

V gene TRBV7-2 combines with J gene TRBJ2-7; D ambiguous. Germline V CDR1 and CDR2: SGHTA, FQGNSA. The CDR3 runs to 14 residues. Trimming took off 1 base at V and 2 bases at J, with 9 bases between the two ends. The CDR3 reads CASSLESSAYEQYF. In nucleotides, the CDR3 is TGTGCCAGCAGCTTAGAGTCCAGCGCCTACGAGCAGTACTTC.

This rearrangement joins TRBV10-3 to TRBJ2-2; D perhaps matches TRBD1 (5 bases). V lost 10 bases and J lost 0, with 12 bases in between. This CDR3 contains 14 residues. Germline V gene lookup returns CDR1 ENHRY and CDR2 SYGVKD. Here the CDR3 DNA reads TGTGCCACCGCCGACAGCGCGAACACCGGGGAGCTGTTTTTT. Its translation: CATADSANTGELFF.

V usage is TRBV6-5 and J usage is TRBJ2-5, with unresolved D. The CDR3 loop spans 13 amino acids. With 0 bases removed from V and 9 bases from J, the gap between germline ends came to 11 bases. CDR1 is MNHEY, CDR2 SVGAGI, per germline. CDR3 bases: TGTGCCAGCAGTTACTCGAATTCGGACCCCCAGTACTTC. Protein product: CASSYSNSDPQYF.